This T cell receptor (beta chain) was profiled in a study of identical twins' blood T cells. Study-wide results and caveats: Twins shared about as many clonotypes as their cloneset sizes predicted.

About this clonotype itself: The antigen is unknown.

Libraries were made from RNA as TCR cDNA, using a modified protocol. TCRdb reprocessed the 5' RACE reads via MiXCR and lists one record per CDR3 protein. This sample has about 370,000 distinct CDR3 sequences, with about 28% found just once. Three pairs of healthy female monozygous twins were the donors. Unmatched junction bases numbered 9, after V lost 4 bases and J lost 4 bases. CDR3 length equals 16 residues. The germline CDR1 and CDR2 sequences are LNHDA and SQIVND (reference sequence). V and J are TRBV19 and TRBJ2-1, with 8 bases lining up with TRBD2. The clonotype originates from a woman aged 18-49 years in good health. Sequences were obtained from PBMCs. The CDR3 nucleotides are TGTGCCAGTAGTAAGCCCGGCGGGAGGTCATACAATGAGCAGTTCTTC. It encodes CASSKPGGRSYNEQFF.